The 15 T cell receptor beta chains listed next were all sequenced from one sample in a study of blood T cell repertoires in COVID-19. Generated by immunoSEQ multiplex PCR, the TCRdb table keeps only in-frame clones and is missing some. The profile shows 85,000 to 110,000 clones, approximately 87% of them singletons. Sequenced material: peripheral blood. All receptors derive from a human donor in a cohort sampled during active or convalescent COVID-19.

In DNA, the CDR3 is TGCGCCAGCAGCTTGGCCGGTGGGCAGAACACTGAAGCTTTCTTT. Its protein is CASSLAGGQNTEAFF. The rearrangement joins TRBV5-1 to TRBJ1-1; the D is unclear. V lost 0 bases, J lost 1 base, and 10 bases lay in between. CDR3 size: 15 residues. Per the germline V gene, CDR1 is SGHRS and CDR2 is YFSETQ.

This clone occurred once. V usage is TRBV5-4 and J usage is TRBJ2-3; D may be TRBD2 (5 bases). The germline CDR1 and CDR2 sequences are SGHNT and YYREEE (reference sequence). The CDR3 has 15 residues. Deletions cut 0 bases from V and 5 bases from J, with 13 bases between. The CDR3 reads CASSLARGEGDTQYF. DNA for the CDR3: TGTGCCAGCAGCTTGGCCCGGGGAGAGGGAGATACGCAGTATTTT.

The J gene is TRBJ1-1, the V gene TRBV25-1; D not certain. There are 11 residues in the CDR3. Germline values: CDR1 MGHDK, CDR2 SYGVNS. V was shortened by 5 bases and J by 1 base, with 2 bases between the two germline ends. As DNA, the CDR3 is TGTGCCAGCAGTCGGAACACTGAAGCTTTCTTT. Its translation: CASSRNTEAFF.

This chain joins TRBV27 and TRBJ1-2; D remains unclear. The germline V and J ends were trimmed by 4 bases and 2 bases, with 14 bases remaining between them. CDR1 and CDR2 from the germline V gene are MNHEY and SMNVEV (reference sequence). The CDR3 is 15 residues long. This chain's CDR3 is CASSSRPSGNYGYTF. CDR3 sequence (DNA): TGTGCCAGCAGTTCCCGGCCCAGCGGGAACTATGGCTACACCTTC.

V gene TRBV14 combines with J gene TRBJ1-3; no reliable D call. V was shortened by 1 base and J by 2 bases, with 6 bases between the two germline ends. Germline CDR1 and CDR2: SGHDN and FVKESK. CDR3 length: 14 amino acids. The chain's CDR3 is CASSQGGTGNTIYF. CDR3 DNA: TGTGCCAGCAGCCAAGGAGGAACTGGAAACACCATATATTTT.

V gene TRBV7-2 combines with J gene TRBJ2-2, with D hard to call. The CDR3 covers 17 residues. Trimming shortened V by 2 bases and J by 0 bases, and 13 bases separated the two germline ends. CDR1 is SGHTA and CDR2 is FQGNSA in the germline V gene. The CDR3 loop is CASSLRPADSNTGELFF. CDR3 nucleotide sequence: TGTGCCAGCAGCTTACGGCCAGCAGACTCGAACACCGGGGAGCTGTTTTTT.

This clone has a handful of counts. V usage is TRBV7-9 and J usage is TRBJ1-1; D perhaps matches TRBD1 (6 bases). Germline V gene lookup returns CDR1 SEHNR and CDR2 FQNEAQ (reference sequence). This CDR3 comprises 13 residues. Trimming left V 11 bases short and J 3 bases short, with 16 bases between. In nucleotides, the CDR3 is TGTGCCTGCCGGGCGGGGGCTCACACTGAAGCTTTCTTT. Translated, it gives CACRAGAHTEAFF.

This clone was detected only a few times. V and J are TRBV19 and TRBJ2-1, with a tentative D call TRBD2 (5 bases). CDR3 length equals 15 residues. Germline CDR1 LNHDA, CDR2 SQIVND (reference sequence). V gave up 5 bases and J gave up 0 bases, with 11 bases separating them. Written as DNA, the CDR3 is TGTGCCAGTAGTGAGACGGGGAGCTCCTACAATGAGCAGTTCTTC. This gives the protein CASSETGSSYNEQFF.

J is TRBJ1-1 and V is TRBV7-8, with D perhaps matching TRBD1 (6 bases). CDR3 length equals 11 residues. CDR1 and CDR2 from the germline V gene are SGHVS and FQNEAQ. V lost 2 bases, J lost 11 bases, and 9 bases lay in between. The CDR3 sequence: CASSLRGLAFF. CDR3 DNA sequence: TGTGCCAGCAGCTTAAGGGGGTTGGCTTTCTTT.

V usage is TRBV11-2 and J usage is TRBJ1-2; D remains ambiguous. Germline V gene data show CDR1 as SGHAT and CDR2 as FQNNGV. The germline V and J ends were trimmed by 0 bases and 0 bases, with 5 bases remaining between them. The CDR3 is made up of 14 amino acids. The CDR3: CASSLDPSNYGYTF. The DNA of the CDR3 is TGTGCCAGCAGCTTAGATCCTTCTAACTATGGCTACACCTTC.

The gene calls are TRBV24-1 and TRBJ1-1; D is possibly TRBD1 (5 bases). The CDR3 is made up of 15 amino acids. Trimming took 2 bases from V and 1 from J, leaving 10 bases between them. Looked up from germline, CDR1 is KGHDR and CDR2 is SFDVKD. DNA for the CDR3: TGTGCCACCAGTGATTCGCAGGGAGGGAACACTGAAGCTTTCTTT. Translation gives CATSDSQGGNTEAFF.

The chain has TRBV19 and TRBJ2-3; no definite D call. Trimming pared 3 bases from V and 2 bases from J, leaving 9 bases between. The CDR3 runs 14 residues. Germline V CDR1 and CDR2: LNHDA, SQIVND (reference sequence). CDR3 DNA sequence: TGTGCCAGTAGTATTAACATTTACACAGATACGCAGTATTTT. This codes for CASSINIYTDTQYF.

V gene TRBV12-5 combines with J gene TRBJ2-1; D is perhaps TRBD2 (6 bases). CDR1 LGHNT and CDR2 FRNRAP come from the germline V gene. Trimming cost V 6 bases and J 8 bases, with 11 bases left between them. The CDR3 length is 12 residues. The CDR3 here is CASGDSGYEQFF. CDR3 DNA sequence: TGTGCTAGTGGAGATAGCGGATATGAGCAGTTCTTC. The full variable domain, with the rest looked up from reference TRBV12-5 and TRBJ2-1, is DARVTQTPRHKVTEMGQEVTMRCQPILGHNTVFWYRQTMMQGLELLAYFRNRAPLDDSGMPKDRFSAEMPDATLATLKIQPSEPRDSAVYFCASGDSGYEQFFGPGTRLTVL.

The chain combines TRBV3-1 (or the pseudogene TRBV3-2) with TRBJ2-7; D is possibly TRBD2 (5 bases). This CDR3 contains 14 residues. The germline V gene encodes CDR1 LGHDT and CDR2 YNNKEL (reference sequence). V lost 2 bases, J lost 6 bases, and 14 bases lay in between. The CDR3 sequence: CASSQFSARGEQYF. In DNA form, the CDR3 reads TGTGCCAGCAGCCAATTCTCGGCACGGGGCGAGCAGTACTTC.

This clone was observed a few times. This chain links TRBV18 with TRBJ1-4; 7 positions agree with TRBD1. CDR1 is KGHSH, CDR2 LQKENI, per germline. Trimming took 6 bases from V and 8 from J; bases not matched to a gene: 9. The CDR3 runs 14 residues. The CDR3 is CASSPEGQSEKLFF. The CDR3 DNA sequence: TGTGCCAGCTCCCCGGAGGGACAGTCGGAAAAACTGTTTTTT.